The sequence of this T cell receptor beta chain was determined in a study of T cell responses to AZD1222 COVID-19 vaccine. Sequencing used immunoSEQ multiplex PCR; TCRdb keeps in-frame clones, though not all of them. Of 95,000 to 130,000 clones detected, around nine tenths appear once; the ten largest clones hold around 1.4%. Trimming removed 4 bases from V and 0 bases from J, with 7 bases in between. The CDR3 is 14 residues long. Looked up from germline, CDR1 is SNHLY and CDR2 is FYNNEI. The material sequenced was peripheral blood, taken 28 days after the second AZD1222 dose. The chain joins TRBV2 to TRBJ1-3; D gene uncertain. The clonotype comes from an adult who received the AZD1222 COVID-19 vaccine. In DNA form, the CDR3 reads TGTGCCAGCAGTGTAAAAAACTCTGGAAACACCATATATTTT. It yields the protein CASSVKNSGNTIYF.